Listed below are T cell receptor beta chains from one sample, sequenced in a study of blood T cell repertoires in COVID-19. TCRdb's copy holds only in-frame clones and misses some; the assay was immunoSEQ multiplex PCR. Counted here are around 310,000 clones, around 90% occurring once; the ten biggest clones make up under 1.1%. Source material: peripheral blood. These receptors were collected from a middle-aged woman with COVID-19, enrolled during active disease. Each CDR3 is given with its conserved first and last residue. A D gene is named only where the DNA matches it firmly. Clone size appears in some rows only: once, few, many, or a class for an expanded clone.

D gene | J gene | clone size | V gene | CDR3 DNA | CDR3 protein
TRBD1 | TRBJ1-1 | NA | TRBV19 | TGTGCCAGTACTATCCGGGACAGGCTTGCCACTGAAGCTTTCTTT | CASTIRDRLATEAFF
NA | TRBJ2-2 | NA | TRBV14 | TGTGCCAGCAGCCAAGCGCCCGGCGGGAACACCGGGGAGCTGTTTTTT | CASSQAPGGNTGELFF
NA | TRBJ2-1 | NA | TRBV29-1 | TGCAGCTTCGAGCGGGTTGGGTACAATGAGCAGTTCTTC | CSFERVGYNEQFF
TRBD1 | TRBJ2-1 | NA | TRBV5-5 | TGTGCCAGCGGCACAGGGGACTCCTACAATGAGCAGTTCTTC | CASGTGDSYNEQFF
NA | TRBJ1-1 | NA | TRBV7-8 | TGTGCCAGCAGCGCCCGACAGTCTATGAACACTGAAGCTTTCTTT | CASSARQSMNTEAFF
NA | TRBJ1-1 | NA | TRBV7-2 | TGTGCCAGCAGCGGGCGACAGGCCCGGAACACTGAAGCTTTCTTT | CASSGRQARNTEAFF
TRBD2 | TRBJ2-1 | NA | TRBV4-2 | TGTGCCAGCAGCGTCGTGACTAGCGGGGGCCCCGAGGGTGATGAGCAGTTCTTC | CASSVVTSGGPEGDEQFF
NA | TRBJ1-5 | NA | TRBV6-5 | TGTGCCAGCAGCTTCCGACGGGGTCAGCCCCAGCATTTT | CASSFRRGQPQHF
TRBD1 | TRBJ1-2 | once | TRBV28 | TGTGCCAGCGTTCCAATCGGGACAGGAAGAGGCTACACCTTC | CASVPIGTGRGYTF
TRBD1 | TRBJ1-5 | NA | TRBV7-3 | TGTGCCAGCAGCTCGACAGGGGGTCAGCCCCAGCATTTT | CASSSTGGQPQHF
NA | TRBJ1-3 | NA | TRBV28 | TGTGCCAGCAAAAAACTCTCTGGAAACACCATATATTTT | CASKKLSGNTIYF
TRBD1 | TRBJ2-4 | NA | TRBV7-2 | TGTGCCAGCAGGGGGACAGGGAAATTACTAGCCAAAAACATTCAGTACTTC | CASRGTGKLLAKNIQYF
TRBD1 | TRBJ2-7 | NA | TRBV7-6 | TGTGCCAGCAGCTTCTCCGGACAGGTCGCAACCTACGAGCAGTACTTC | CASSFSGQVATYEQYF
NA | TRBJ1-5 | NA | TRBV28 | TGTGCCAGCAGCCGGTTCGGCGGGACGGGCAATCAGCCCCAGCATTTT | CASSRFGGTGNQPQHF
NA | TRBJ1-5 | NA | TRBV10-1 | TGCGCCAGCAGTGATCGATACGGAGAGGAGCCCCAGCATTTT | CASSDRYGEEPQHF
NA | TRBJ2-1 | NA | TRBV10-3 | TGTGCCACCACACTAGGACTACTGGGGAATGAGCAGTTCTTC | CATTLGLLGNEQFF
NA | TRBJ1-1 | NA | TRBV9 | TGTGCCAGCAGCGTAGGGCAACGGAGGAACACTGAAGCTTTCTTT | CASSVGQRRNTEAFF
NA | TRBJ2-1 | NA | TRBV4-1 | TGCGCCAGCATGAGGGTCTACAATGAGCAGTTCTTC | CASMRVYNEQFF
NA | TRBJ1-3 | NA | TRBV21-1 | TGTGCCAGCAGCAAAGCGTTCACAGGGCCTGGAAACACCATATATTTT | CASSKAFTGPGNTIYF
TRBD1 | TRBJ1-1 | NA | TRBV11-2 | TGTGCCAGCAGCTTATTCCGGACAGGGGGGGCGTTGGTTAACACTGAAGCTTTCTTT | CASSLFRTGGALVNTEAFF
NA | TRBJ1-5 | NA | TRBV9 | TGTGCCAGCAGCGCAACTGATGGTGTTCAGCCCCAGCATTTT | CASSATDGVQPQHF
NA | TRBJ1-1 | NA | TRBV29-1 | TGCAGCGTTGTGGGCAGGAGGGTCGAAGCTTTCTTT | CSVVGRRVEAFF
NA | TRBJ2-1 | NA | TRBV21-1 | TGTGCCAGCAGCCCCCGGGACTACAATGAGCAGTTCTTC | CASSPRDYNEQFF
TRBD1 | TRBJ1-5 | NA | TRBV6-5 | TGTGCCAGCACCGAGGGGGCTAGCAATCAGCCCCAGCATTTT | CASTEGASNQPQHF
NA | TRBJ2-7 | NA | TRBV4-3 | TGCGCCAGCCGTTGGGGGCGGAAAGGACCTATCTACGAGCAGTACTTC | CASRWGRKGPIYEQYF
TRBD1 | TRBJ1-2 | NA | TRBV6-5 | TGTGCCAGCAGTTCCAGACAGGGGAGCGGCTACACCTTC | CASSSRQGSGYTF
NA | TRBJ2-5 | NA | TRBV5-4 | TGTGCCAGCAGCCTCTGGGGGGGGCTGATCGAGACCCAGTACTTC | CASSLWGGLIETQYF
NA | TRBJ1-1 | NA | TRBV7-2 | TGTGCCAGCTCCCCAAAGTCGGCAGGGGCGACTGAAGCTTTCTTT | CASSPKSAGATEAFF
TRBD2 | TRBJ2-5 | NA | TRBV7-2 | TGTGCCAGCAGCTCGCTTTTGGGGGGGGAAGAGACCCAGTACTTC | CASSSLLGGEETQYF
TRBD2 | TRBJ2-3 | NA | TRBV11-3 | TGTGCCAGCAGCTTGGGGGGGGGCACAGATACGCAGTATTTT | CASSLGGGTDTQYF
NA | TRBJ1-4 | NA | TRBV5-1 | TGCGCCAGCAGCTTGGGACCTCGGGTGGGTGATGAAAAACTGTTTTTT | CASSLGPRVGDEKLFF
NA | TRBJ2-7 | NA | TRBV7-2 | TGTGCCAGCGGTAGGAGCAGATCCGAGCGGGAGCAGTACTTC | CASGRSRSEREQYF
TRBD1 | TRBJ1-5 | NA | TRBV27 | TGTGCCAGCAGCCCTGGTAGGGGGCGCAATCAGCCCCAGCATTTT | CASSPGRGRNQPQHF
NA | TRBJ2-1 | NA | TRBV19 | TGTGCCAGTAGTATAGATCAGTCCAGTTACAATGAGCAGTTCTTC | CASSIDQSSYNEQFF
TRBD1 | TRBJ1-1 | NA | TRBV25-1 | TGTGCCAGCGGACGGACAGGGGCCGTCACTGAAGCTTTCTTT | CASGRTGAVTEAFF
NA | TRBJ2-7 | NA | TRBV7-2 | TGTGCCAGCAGCCCTTCATGGCAGGGGATTTCCTACGAGCAGTACTTC | CASSPSWQGISYEQYF
NA | TRBJ2-7 | NA | TRBV19 | TGTGCCAGTAGTATAGGAACAATCTACGAGCAGTACTTC | CASSIGTIYEQYF
TRBD1 | TRBJ1-5 | NA | TRBV10-3 | TGTGCCATCAGTCGGGACAGGGGTAATCAGCCCCAGCATTTT | CAISRDRGNQPQHF
TRBD1 | TRBJ1-2 | NA | TRBV19 | TGTGCCAGTAGTACCGGGGACAGAGACTATGGCTACACCTTC | CASSTGDRDYGYTF
TRBD1 | TRBJ2-7 | NA | TRBV28 | TGTGCCAGCAACCCCGGGACAGGGAGCGAGCAGTACTTC | CASNPGTGSEQYF
TRBD1 | TRBJ1-2 | once | TRBV5-4 | TGTGCCAGCAGTCGTACAGGGGCGGAGGGCTACACCTTC | CASSRTGAEGYTF
NA | TRBJ1-1 | NA | TRBV6-5 | TGTGCCAGCAGTCGGATTCTACAGGGTCGCGGTGAAGCTTTCTTT | CASSRILQGRGEAFF